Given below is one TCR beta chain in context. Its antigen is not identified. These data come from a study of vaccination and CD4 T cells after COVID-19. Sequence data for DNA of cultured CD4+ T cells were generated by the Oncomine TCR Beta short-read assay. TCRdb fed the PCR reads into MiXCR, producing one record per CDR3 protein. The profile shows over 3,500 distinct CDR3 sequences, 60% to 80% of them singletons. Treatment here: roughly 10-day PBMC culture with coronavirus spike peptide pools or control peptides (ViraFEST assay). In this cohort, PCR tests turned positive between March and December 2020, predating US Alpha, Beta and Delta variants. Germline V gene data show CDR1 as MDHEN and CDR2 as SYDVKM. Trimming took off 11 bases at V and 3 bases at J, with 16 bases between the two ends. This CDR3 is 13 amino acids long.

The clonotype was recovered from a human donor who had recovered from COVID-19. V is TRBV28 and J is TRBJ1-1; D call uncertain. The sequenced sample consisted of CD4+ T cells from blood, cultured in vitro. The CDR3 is CASTRGVYTEAFF. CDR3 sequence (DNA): TGTGCCTCCACCCGCGGAGTCTACACTGAAGCTTTCTTT.